A single sample is the source of the 5 T cell receptor beta chains below, sequenced in a study of blood T cell repertoires in COVID-19. Using immunoSEQ multiplex PCR, the repertoire was profiled, and TCRdb retains in-frame clones only, with some absent. Of about 210,000 clones listed, under 90% are singletons. The specimen sequenced was PBMCs or T cells enriched from blood (not recorded which). These receptors were obtained from a woman between 50 and 59 years old with acute COVID-19.

The chain recombines TRBV5-4 with TRBJ2-5, with D possibly TRBD2 on 5 matching bases. The germline V and J ends were trimmed by 2 bases and 5 bases, with 10 bases remaining between them. Germline lookup yields CDR1 SGHNT and CDR2 YYREEE (reference sequence). The CDR3 totals 13 residues. This CDR3 reads CASSFSSGETQYF. CDR3 DNA: TGTGCCAGCAGCTTTAGTTCGGGGGAGACCCAGTACTTC.

This chain uses TRBV27 with TRBJ2-1; 7 bases fit TRBD1. CDR3 length: 16 residues. The germline V gene has CDR1 MNHEY and CDR2 SMNVEV (reference sequence). J was trimmed by 3 bases and V by 4 bases; bases with no gene match: 9. The CDR3 DNA reads as TGTGCCAGCAGTTCTGAGGGGGCGACCTTCTACAATGAGCAGTTCTTC. Translating gives CASSSEGATFYNEQFF.

The genes are TRBV5-1 and TRBJ2-6; a possible D gene is TRBD1 (6 bases). Per the germline V gene, CDR1 is SGHRS and CDR2 is YFSETQ. The CDR3 is 18 residues long. Trimming removed 0 bases from V and 0 bases from J, with 13 bases in between. CDR3 sequence reads: CASSLGPGQASGANVLTF. DNA for the CDR3: TGCGCCAGCAGCTTGGGACCGGGACAAGCCTCTGGGGCCAACGTCCTGACTTTC.

The rearrangement uses TRBV4-3 and TRBJ2-1; TRBD2 might be the D (7 bases). Germline CDR1 LGHNA, CDR2 YSLEER. This CDR3 spans 17 amino acids. V was shortened by 7 bases and J by 4 bases, with 23 bases between the two germline ends. The CDR3 reads CASTTQLQGGLYNEQFF. Here the CDR3 DNA reads TGCGCCAGCACGACACAACTACAGGGAGGGCTTTACAATGAGCAGTTCTTC.

The chain links TRBV7-9 to TRBJ1-1; the D is unclear. The CDR3 has 14 amino acids. Trimming removed 1 base from V and 1 base from J, with 7 bases in between. Germline V CDR1 and CDR2: SEHNR, FQNEAQ (reference sequence). The CDR3 nucleotides read TGTGCCAGCAGCTTAGTACAAGAGAACACTGAAGCTTTCTTT. Its translation: CASSLVQENTEAFF.